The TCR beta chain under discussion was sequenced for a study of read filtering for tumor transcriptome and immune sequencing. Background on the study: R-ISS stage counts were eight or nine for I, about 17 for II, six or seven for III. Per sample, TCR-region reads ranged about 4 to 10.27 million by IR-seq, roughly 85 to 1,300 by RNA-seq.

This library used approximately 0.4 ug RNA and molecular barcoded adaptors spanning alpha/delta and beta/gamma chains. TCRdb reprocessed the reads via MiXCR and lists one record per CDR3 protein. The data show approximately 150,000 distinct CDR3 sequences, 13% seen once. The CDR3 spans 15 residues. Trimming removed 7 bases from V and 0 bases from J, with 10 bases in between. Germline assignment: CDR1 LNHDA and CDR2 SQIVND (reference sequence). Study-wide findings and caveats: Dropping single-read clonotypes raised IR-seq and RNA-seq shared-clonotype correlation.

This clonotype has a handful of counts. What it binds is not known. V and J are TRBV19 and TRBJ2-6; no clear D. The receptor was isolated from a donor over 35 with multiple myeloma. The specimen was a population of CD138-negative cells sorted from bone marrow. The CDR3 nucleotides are TGTGCCAGTACCAATATTGGCTCTGGGGCCAACGTCCTGACTTTC. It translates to CASTNIGSGANVLTF.